A selection of T cell receptor beta chains follows, all from one sample in a study of OX40 agonist ivuxolimab in advanced cancers. Assay: immunoSEQ multiplex PCR; the TCRdb copy retains only in-frame clones and omits some. This sample carries some 79,000 clones, 80% to 95% of them seen once, and the ten largest clones take about 0.45%. Material: CD4+ or CD8+ T cells sorted from blood, obtained in a trial of the OX40 agonist ivuxolimab. The receptor source for this set is an adult with an advanced solid tumor such as melanoma, head and neck, liver or kidney cancer. Both conserved end residues are part of each CDR3. A D gene is named only where the DNA matches it firmly. Size tells how often a clone was seen (once, few, many) or the class of an expanded clone, and some rows leave it out.

cdr3_nt,cdr3_aa,d_call,clone_size,v_call,j_call
TGTGCCAGCAGCGTGGCTCGTAACAACCAAGAGACCCAGTACTTC,CASSVARNNQETQYF,NA,once,TRBV7-6,TRBJ2-5
TGTGCCATCAGCGGGTCCTACAATGAGCAGTTCTTC,CAISGSYNEQFF,NA,NA,TRBV10-3,TRBJ2-1
TGTGCCAGCAGCTTAGTCTCGGGAGGACTCACGAACACCGGGGAGCTGTTTTTT,CASSLVSGGLTNTGELFF,TRBD2,NA,TRBV7-2,TRBJ2-2
TGTGCCTGGAGCGTCATGGGGCAGGGTTCTGGGGCCAACGTCCTGACTTTC,CAWSVMGQGSGANVLTF,NA,NA,TRBV30,TRBJ2-6
TGTGCCAGCTCACCTGGCCAGAACACCGGGGAGCTGTTTTTT,CASSPGQNTGELFF,NA,NA,TRBV18,TRBJ2-2
TGTGCCTGGAGTGCCCGGAGACTAGCTTACGGAGACACTGAAGCTTTCTTT,CAWSARRLAYGDTEAFF,NA,once,TRBV30,TRBJ1-1
TGTGCCAGCAGCTTGGTTGGTAGCGGGAACTACAATGAGCAGTTCTTC,CASSLVGSGNYNEQFF,TRBD2,NA,TRBV5-6,TRBJ2-1
TGCGCCAGCAGTCACCCAGCCGGGACAGCAAAAGAGACCCAGTACTTC,CASSHPAGTAKETQYF,TRBD1,NA,TRBV23-1,TRBJ2-5
TGTGCCAGCAATGGACTAGCGGGAGCGACCTACAATGAGCAGTTCTTC,CASNGLAGATYNEQFF,TRBD2,NA,TRBV2,TRBJ2-1
TGTGCCAGCAGTGAAATTGACAGGCCCTATGGCTACACCTTC,CASSEIDRPYGYTF,NA,NA,TRBV6-1,TRBJ1-2
TGTGCCAGCAGCTTAGCTTCGGGGGGCTCAACCTCTGGAAACACCATATATTTT,CASSLASGGSTSGNTIYF,NA,NA,TRBV7-9,TRBJ1-3
TGTGCCAGTAGACGGACTGTTGCAACTAATGAAAAACTGTTTTTT,CASRRTVATNEKLFF,NA,NA,TRBV19,TRBJ1-4
TGTGCCAGCAGCAAAGTCATCCAGGGGCGGATTAGCAATCAGCCCCAGCATTTT,CASSKVIQGRISNQPQHF,NA,NA,TRBV21-1,TRBJ1-5
TGTGCCAGCAGCTTCGGTTTGAACACTGAAGCTTTCTTT,CASSFGLNTEAFF,NA,few,TRBV7-2,TRBJ1-1
TGCAGTGCTAGAGTTTTCCAGACCCAGTACTTC,CSARVFQTQYF,NA,once,TRBV20-1,TRBJ2-5
TGTGCCAGTAAGACAGGGGCGGGAAATCAGCCCCAGCATTTT,CASKTGAGNQPQHF,TRBD1,NA,TRBV19,TRBJ1-5
TGTGCCAGCAGCTTAGTGAAGGGGGCGAGCTCCTACGAGCAGTACTTC,CASSLVKGASSYEQYF,TRBD1,NA,TRBV7-2,TRBJ2-7
TGCGCCAGCAGCCGGTCTCCGGGACTAGCCCGGGCCGAGCAGTTCTTC,CASSRSPGLARAEQFF,TRBD2,NA,TRBV4-1,TRBJ2-1
TGCGCCAGCAGTTCTAGCGGGAGCCGTTACGAGCAGTACTTC,CASSSSGSRYEQYF,TRBD2,NA,TRBV10-2,TRBJ2-7
TGTGCCAGCAGCAGGACCATGGGACTGGGCCTCTACGAGCAGTACTTC,CASSRTMGLGLYEQYF,NA,NA,TRBV7-9,TRBJ2-7
TGTGCCGGCGTCGAGGCGGGAGGGCCGGTGGAGTACTTC,CAGVEAGGPVEYF,TRBD2,NA,TRBV30,TRBJ2-7
TGTGCCAGCAGCGCCAGTCCCTTGGGTCAGACGAACACTGAAGCTTTCTTT,CASSASPLGQTNTEAFF,NA,NA,TRBV9,TRBJ1-1
TGTGCCACCAGCAGGACAGGGAATGCAAATCAGCCCCAGCATTTT,CATSRTGNANQPQHF,TRBD1,NA,TRBV15,TRBJ1-5
TGTGCCAGCAGTCCACGGATCAACTCCTACGAGCAGTACTTC,CASSPRINSYEQYF,NA,NA,TRBV6-6,TRBJ2-7
TGTGCCAGCATATCGGGGCCCAATCAGCCCCAGCATTTT,CASISGPNQPQHF,NA,NA,TRBV6-6,TRBJ1-5
TGTGCCAGCAAAAAGGGGACAGGTAATTCACCCCTCCACTTT,CASKKGTGNSPLHF,TRBD1,NA,TRBV27,TRBJ1-6
TGTGCCAGCAGTGCGACCGGGACAATTAATGAAAAACTGTTTTTT,CASSATGTINEKLFF,NA,NA,TRBV27,TRBJ1-4
TGTGCCAGCGGGAGAGGACAGGAAGGAAACACCATATATTTT,CASGRGQEGNTIYF,TRBD1,NA,TRBV6-5,TRBJ1-3
TGCAGTGCTAGAGACCCTGAAAAACTGTTTTTT,CSARDPEKLFF,NA,NA,TRBV20-1,TRBJ1-4
TGCGCCAGCAGTGAGTCCTCTGGAAACACCATATATTTT,CASSESSGNTIYF,NA,NA,TRBV10-1,TRBJ1-3
TGTGCCATCAGTGACCCGACAGGGGGTTCTGAAAAACTGTTTTTT,CAISDPTGGSEKLFF,TRBD1,NA,TRBV10-3,TRBJ1-4
TGTGCCAGCAGCCCCCGGGACAGGGGGGGGGAGACCCAGTACTTC,CASSPRDRGGETQYF,TRBD1,NA,TRBV7-8,TRBJ2-5
TGTGCCATCAGTGAGTCTGGGCAGGGGGCCAACGAGCAGTACTTC,CAISESGQGANEQYF,TRBD1,NA,TRBV10-3,TRBJ2-7
TGTGCCAGCAGTACGGGACAGGGGTACTCTCGGAACTATGGCTACACCTTC,CASSTGQGYSRNYGYTF,TRBD1,NA,TRBV2,TRBJ1-2
TGTGCCAGCAGCCGGATAGCTGTTGATACGCAGTATTTT,CASSRIAVDTQYF,NA,NA,TRBV14,TRBJ2-3
TGTGCCAGCAGCTTAGGTGGGCTAGCGGGAAAAGAGACCCAGTACTTC,CASSLGGLAGKETQYF,TRBD2,NA,TRBV7-6,TRBJ2-5
TGTGCCAGTCGGCTAAAACAGGGAGGGAAGGAGACCCAGTACTTC,CASRLKQGGKETQYF,NA,NA,TRBV6-5,TRBJ2-5
TGTGCCAGCAGTCCGACTAGCGGGAGGGCCTACAATGAGCAGTTCTTC,CASSPTSGRAYNEQFF,TRBD2,NA,TRBV7-8,TRBJ2-1
TGTGCCAGTAGTAAACTAGCGGGAGGGCACGAGCAGTACTTC,CASSKLAGGHEQYF,TRBD2,NA,TRBV19,TRBJ2-7
TGCGCCAGCAGCTTGGGGGGACAAGCCTACGAGCAGTACTTC,CASSLGGQAYEQYF,NA,NA,TRBV5-1,TRBJ2-7
TGTGCCAGCAGCTCCCCGGGCGGGAGCGGATCCGGGGAGCTGTTTTTT,CASSSPGGSGSGELFF,TRBD2,NA,TRBV7-9,TRBJ2-2
TGTGCCAGCAGCGCCGAGCCTTTTGATGAGCAGTTCTTC,CASSAEPFDEQFF,NA,NA,TRBV9,TRBJ2-1
TGTGCCAGCTCATCGACAGTTACTAATGAAAAACTGTTTTTT,CASSSTVTNEKLFF,NA,NA,TRBV18,TRBJ1-4
TGCGCCAGCAGCTTGGATGTCGGGAACACCGGGGAGCTGTTTTTT,CASSLDVGNTGELFF,NA,NA,TRBV5-1,TRBJ2-2
TGTGCCAGCAGCTTAGATGCAGGTACGCAAGCTTTCTTT,CASSLDAGTQAFF,NA,NA,TRBV11-3,TRBJ1-1
TGTGCCAGCAGCTTAGGCGGGAGGGAGGCAGAGACCCAGTACTTC,CASSLGGREAETQYF,TRBD2,NA,TRBV7-7,TRBJ2-5
TGTGCCAGCTCACCACGAGGGAGCGGGAGCACAGATACGCAGTATTTT,CASSPRGSGSTDTQYF,NA,NA,TRBV18,TRBJ2-3
TGTGCCAGTAGTATAGTGAGGACAGCTCGCGACGAGCAGTACTTC,CASSIVRTARDEQYF,NA,NA,TRBV19,TRBJ2-7
TGCGCCAGCGGAACGGGACTTGCTGGAAACACCATATATTTT,CASGTGLAGNTIYF,NA,NA,TRBV10-1,TRBJ1-3
TGTGCCAGCAGGCAACCGGGACAGGGCTACGAGCAGTACTTC,CASRQPGQGYEQYF,TRBD1,NA,TRBV6-1,TRBJ2-7
TGTGCCAGCAGCGTCCAAGAGACCCAGTACTTC,CASSVQETQYF,NA,NA,TRBV14,TRBJ2-5
TGTGCCAGCAGTTACTCGACAGGGTGGAATGAGCAGTTCTTC,CASSYSTGWNEQFF,TRBD1,NA,TRBV6-5,TRBJ2-1